The next 16 T cell receptor beta chains were all read from a single sample in a study of blood T cell repertoires in COVID-19. TCRdb's copy holds only in-frame clones and misses some; the assay was immunoSEQ multiplex PCR. Altogether 130,000 to 150,000 clones are present, roughly 85% being singletons, with the ten largest covering around 4%. Sequenced material: peripheral blood. Every receptor here comes from a man in his sixties with acute or convalescent COVID-19.

The chain combines TRBV6-5 with TRBJ1-1; D not resolved. The CDR3 is 13 amino acids. Looked up from germline, CDR1 is MNHEY and CDR2 is SVGAGI. Trimming shortened V by 6 bases and J by 5 bases, and 13 bases separated the two germline ends. DNA of the CDR3: TGTGCCAGCAGCCGAAATCTCGGTACTGAAGCTTTCTTT. It encodes CASSRNLGTEAFF.

The chain links TRBV28 to TRBJ1-4, with 8 bases identical to TRBD1. The J segment lost 7 bases and the V segment lost 6 bases, leaving 7 bases of the junction unmatched. This CDR3 region has 14 residues. CDR1 is MDHEN, CDR2 SYDVKM, per germline. The CDR3: CASRRQGAVEKLFF. CDR3 nucleotides: TGTGCCAGCAGACGGCAGGGGGCGGTTGAAAAACTGTTTTTT. The whole variable domain, filled in from reference TRBV28 and TRBJ1-4, reads DVKVTQSSRYLVKRTGEKVFLECVQDMDHENMFWYRQDPGLGLRLIYFSYDVKMKEKGDIPEGYSVSREKKERFSLILESASTNQTSMYLCASRRQGAVEKLFFGSGTQLSVL.

This clone was counted between two and nine times. The chain combines TRBV3-1 (or the pseudogene TRBV3-2) with TRBJ2-3; a possible D gene is TRBD2 (5 bases). Per germline, CDR1 LGHDT and CDR2 YNNKEL (reference sequence). The V end was cut by 8 bases, the J end by 2 bases, with 14 bases between. There are 14 residues in the CDR3. DNA for the CDR3: TGTGCCAGCTCCCGGGGAATTCTCACAGATACGCAGTATTTT. It yields the protein CASSRGILTDTQYF.

This chain joins TRBV7-3 and TRBJ1-5; D gene uncertain. V lost 3 bases to trimming and J lost 9 bases, with 6 bases between them. Germline V CDR1 and CDR2: SGHTA, FQGTGA. The CDR3 runs 11 residues. The CDR3 sequence is CASSFKRPQHF. The CDR3 DNA reads TGTGCCAGCAGCTTTAAGCGGCCCCAGCATTTT.

This chain links TRBV29-1 with TRBJ1-2; 9 nucleotides match TRBD1. The ends lost 4 bases at V and 5 bases at J; junction bases unmatched: 5. CDR3 length equals 13 residues. Germline V gene sequence: CDR1 SQVTM, CDR2 ANQGSEA. The CDR3 protein is CSVGTGESYGYTF. In DNA, the CDR3 is TGCAGCGTTGGGACAGGGGAGTCTTATGGCTACACCTTC.

A few counts support this clone. The gene calls are TRBV6-5 and TRBJ1-5; D ambiguous. Germline V gene lookup returns CDR1 MNHEY and CDR2 SVGAGI. CDR3 length: 13 residues. Trimming left V 5 bases short and J 4 bases short, with 9 bases between. CDR3 sequence reads: CASSRDGNQPQHF. DNA for the CDR3: TGTGCCAGCAGTCGGGATGGAAATCAGCCCCAGCATTTT.

This chain uses TRBV19 with TRBJ1-2; 11 bases map to TRBD1. V dropped 7 bases and J dropped 5; count of bases not matched to a gene: 6. Germline-derived CDR1 and CDR2 are LNHDA and SQIVND (reference sequence). CDR3 length equals 14 residues. CDR3 in amino acids: CASIRTGGKYGYTF. The CDR3 nucleotides read TGTGCCAGTATCAGGACAGGGGGCAAGTATGGCTACACCTTC. Filled out from reference TRBV19 and TRBJ1-2, the complete variable domain reads DGGITQSPKYLFRKEGQNVTLSCEQNLNHDAMYWYRQDPGQGLRLIYYSQIVNDFQKGDIAEGYSVSREKKESFPLTVTSAQKNPTAFYLCASIRTGGKYGYTFGSGTRLTVV.

The chain combines TRBV5-1 with TRBJ2-2, with a possible D match to TRBD2 (5 bases). V lost 4 bases and J 6 bases, leaving 16 bases between the germline ends. Germline CDR1 SGHRS, CDR2 YFSETQ. The CDR3 consists of 15 residues. CDR3 nucleotide sequence: TGCGCCAGCAGCCTTTCCTCTAGCTTTTCCGGGGAGCTGTTTTTT. Protein: CASSLSSSFSGELFF.

This clone appeared once. The V gene is TRBV19, the J gene TRBJ2-7, with 7 bases matching TRBD1. This CDR3 contains 14 residues. Germline V gives CDR1 LNHDA, CDR2 SQIVND (reference sequence). J was trimmed by 3 bases and V by 7 bases; bases with no gene match: 9. The CDR3, as DNA: TGTGCCAGTAACCTTGGACAGGACGACTACGAGCAGTACTTC. It yields the protein CASNLGQDDYEQYF. Together with reference TRBV19 and TRBJ2-7, the CDR3 gives the full variable domain: DGGITQSPKYLFRKEGQNVTLSCEQNLNHDAMYWYRQDPGQGLRLIYYSQIVNDFQKGDIAEGYSVSREKKESFPLTVTSAQKNPTAFYLCASNLGQDDYEQYFGPGTRLTVT.

The sample holds one count of this clone. The chain joins TRBV11-2 to TRBJ2-1; TRBD2 agrees at 12 bases. Trimming at V came to 2 bases and at J to 8 bases, leaving 10 bases not matched to a gene. Per the germline V gene, CDR1 is SGHAT and CDR2 is FQNNGV. This CDR3 comprises 17 residues. The DNA of the CDR3 is TGTGCCAGCAGCTTATTATCTAGCGGGAGGGTCGTCGATGAGCAGTTCTTC. Translated: CASSLLSSGRVVDEQFF.

This rearrangement joins TRBV30 to TRBJ1-4; TRBD1 might be the D (6 bases). Trimming took off 1 base at V and 7 bases at J, with 10 bases between the two ends. CDR1 GTSNPN and CDR2 SVGIG come from the germline V gene (reference sequence). The CDR3 has 13 amino acids. The CDR3 loop reads CAWSEQGREKLFF. In DNA form, the CDR3 reads TGTGCCTGGAGTGAACAGGGTCGTGAAAAACTGTTTTTT.

This clone has more than one count but fewer than ten. The chain carries TRBV15 and TRBJ2-2; possibly TRBD2 for D (5 bases). Per germline, CDR1 LNHNV and CDR2 YYDKDF (reference sequence). Between the trimmed V and J ends, which lost 1 base and 7 bases, there was a span of 7 bases. CDR3 size: 13 residues. The CDR3 loop is CATSRVRGGELFF. The CDR3 nucleotides read TGTGCCACCAGCAGAGTTCGGGGCGGGGAGCTGTTTTTT.

Of note for this clone: The junction shows a germline mismatch at one end, possibly a read error. V and J are TRBV5-4 and TRBJ2-1; TRBD2 aligns across 7 bases. This CDR3 spans 16 amino acids. CDR1 is SGHNT and CDR2 is YYREEE in the germline V gene (reference sequence). The CDR3 sequence is CASSLDPGLRYYEQFF. The CDR3 DNA follows: TGTGCCAGCAGCTTGGATCCGGGACTACGCTACTATGAGCAGTTCTTC.

The chain links TRBV2 to TRBJ2-3, with unresolved D. In germline, CDR1 is SNHLY, CDR2 FYNNEI. The germline V and J ends were trimmed by 7 bases and 0 bases, with 20 bases remaining between them. CDR3 length: 17 amino acids. This chain's CDR3 is CASKYNSLGISTDTQYF. The CDR3 DNA sequence: TGTGCCAGCAAGTACAACTCTCTAGGAATTAGCACAGATACGCAGTATTTT.

This chain joins TRBV19 and TRBJ1-1; TRBD1 might be the D (6 bases). Germline V gives CDR1 LNHDA, CDR2 SQIVND (reference sequence). V dropped 2 bases and J dropped 5 bases, with 12 bases sitting between them. The CDR3 spans 14 residues. As DNA, the CDR3 is TGTGCCAGTAGTATACAGGGGTCACGGACTGAAGCTTTCTTT. It translates to CASSIQGSRTEAFF.

V and J are TRBV5-6 and TRBJ1-4, with 7 positions matching TRBD1. J lost 3 bases, V lost 2 bases, and 7 bases had no gene match. Germline-derived CDR1 and CDR2 are SGHDT and YYEEEE. The CDR3 totals 16 residues. CDR3 bases: TGTGCCAGCAGCTTTGACAACAGGGGAGCTAATGAAAAACTGTTTTTT. Protein: CASSFDNRGANEKLFF.